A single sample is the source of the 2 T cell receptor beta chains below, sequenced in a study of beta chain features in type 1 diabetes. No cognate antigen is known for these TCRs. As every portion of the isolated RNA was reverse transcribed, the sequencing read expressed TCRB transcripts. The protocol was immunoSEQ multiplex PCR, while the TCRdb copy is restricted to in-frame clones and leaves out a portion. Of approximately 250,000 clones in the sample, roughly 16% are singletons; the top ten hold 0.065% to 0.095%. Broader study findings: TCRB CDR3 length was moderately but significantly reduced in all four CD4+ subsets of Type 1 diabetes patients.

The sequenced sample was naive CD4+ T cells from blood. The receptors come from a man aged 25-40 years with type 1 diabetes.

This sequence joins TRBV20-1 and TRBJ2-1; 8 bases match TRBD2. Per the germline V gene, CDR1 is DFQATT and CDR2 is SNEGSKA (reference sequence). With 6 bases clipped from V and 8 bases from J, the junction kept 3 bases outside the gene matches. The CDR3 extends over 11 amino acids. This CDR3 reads CSARREDEQFF. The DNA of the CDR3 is TGCAGTGCCAGGCGGGAGGATGAGCAGTTCTTC.

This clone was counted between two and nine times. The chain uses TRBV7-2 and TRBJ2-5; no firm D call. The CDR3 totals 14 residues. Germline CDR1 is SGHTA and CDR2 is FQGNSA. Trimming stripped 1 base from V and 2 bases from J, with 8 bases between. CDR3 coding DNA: TGTGCCAGCAGCTTAGAAGTAGGACAAGAGACCCAGTACTTC. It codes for CASSLEVGQETQYF.